This TCR beta chain was profiled in a study of Ad26.COV2.S vaccination and SARS-CoV-2 variants. Study-wide context: Recipients of Ad26.COV2.S got it intramuscularly, once or twice 56 days apart.

Treatment here: roughly 19 received Ad26.COV2.S at low or high dose, single or two shots; roughly five received placebo; per-sample allocation not given. Sampling was done on day 63 after the first vaccine or placebo injection. Vaccine was an Ad26 vector expressing Wuhan-strain SARS-CoV-2 spike. Sequenced by immunoSEQ multiplex PCR; TCRdb stores in-frame clones only, minus some. Here the sample spans around 300,000 clones, roughly 90% being singletons. The CDR3 contains 12 residues. In germline, CDR1 is SEHNR, CDR2 FQNEAQ (reference sequence). The V gene lost 3 bases and the J gene lost 4 bases, with 7 bases spanning the gap.

The TCR comes from a person between 18 and 60 years old who received the Ad26.COV2.S COVID-19 vaccine or a placebo. Sequencing was performed on peripheral blood, taken in a trial of Ad26.COV2.S vaccine versus placebo. The chain has TRBV7-9 and TRBJ2-7, with TRBD1 as a possible D gene (5 bases). The CDR3 sequence is CASSFPGYEQYF. DNA of the CDR3: TGTGCCAGCAGCTTCCCAGGGTACGAGCAGTACTTC.